Included here is one TCR beta chain sequence, with context. What it recognizes is unknown. These data come from a study of T-cell memory formation after mild COVID-19. General observations from the study: The main location of contracting CD4+ clones was CM and EM, and that of contracting CD8+ clones was EMRA.

The authors produced TCR alpha and TCR beta cDNA libraries with sample barcodes and UMIs by 5'RACE using constant-segment primers. TCRdb itself ran the 5' RACE reads through MiXCR, one entry per CDR3 protein. The data contain fewer than 700,000 distinct CDR3 sequences, 20% to 25% of them singletons. This CDR3 is 13 amino acids long. Germline lookup yields CDR1 SQVTM and CDR2 ANQGSEA. The ends were cut back, 6 bases at V and 5 bases at J, with 16 bases in the middle. Sequenced: PBMCs or a T cell subset sorted from them (not recorded which). The chain combines TRBV29-1 with TRBJ1-2; the D gene is possibly TRBD1 (6 bases). The receptor was isolated from an adult woman who had mild COVID-19 (a few samples of this study predate the infection). Cell type and time point are not known. The CDR3 protein is CSVSTNRAYGYTF. As DNA, the CDR3 is TGCAGCGTGTCGACAAACAGGGCGTATGGCTACACCTTC. Combining the CDR3 with reference TRBV29-1 and TRBJ1-2 gives the whole variable domain SAVISQKPSRDICQRGTSLTIQCQVDSQVTMMFWYRQQPGQSLTLIATANQGSEATYESGFVIDKFPISRPNLTFSTLTVSNMSPEDSSIYLCSVSTNRAYGYTFGSGTRLTVV.